This T cell receptor (beta chain) was recorded in a study of cytomegalovirus exposure and HLA in healthy donors. The study's findings and limits: Cytomegalovirus-associated TCR beta chains were listed, numbering 150 to 200.

The method was immunoSEQ multiplex PCR; TCRdb's version includes in-frame clones alone and lacks a portion of them. There are roughly 260,000 clones in the sample; 90% occur only once, and 0.37% lies in the top ten. Remarks on this clone: Antigen: not known.

Sample: PBMCs. This sequence was found in a woman under 30 in good health and CMV-seronegative.

The CDR3 is CASNLGVMNTEAFF. For the CDR3, the DNA is TGCGCCAGCAACCTAGGGGTTATGAACACTGAAGCTTTCTTT. The chain employs TRBV5-1 and TRBJ1-1; the D gene is possibly TRBD1 (5 bases). Per germline, CDR1 SGHRS and CDR2 YFSETQ. The V end was cut by 6 bases, the J end by 0 bases, with 12 bases between. The CDR3 is made up of 14 amino acids.